Shown below are 21 T cell receptor beta chains from a single sample sequenced in a study of blood T cell repertoires in COVID-19. TCRdb keeps only in-frame clones here, not all; method: immunoSEQ multiplex PCR. The table lists about 83,000 clones, roughly nine tenths of them singletons. The sequencing sample was made of peripheral blood. The receptors here all came from a woman in her forties or fifties with active or convalescent COVID-19.

This chain uses TRBV5-1 with TRBJ2-2, with 10 nucleotides matching TRBD1. This CDR3 comprises 16 residues. V trimming: 2 bases; J trimming: 6 bases; junction bases outside the gene matches: 7. Germline assignment: CDR1 SGHRS and CDR2 YFSETQ. Here the CDR3 DNA reads TGCGCCAGCAGCTTAACGCGGGACAGGGGTTCCGGGGAGCTGTTTTTT. This gives the protein CASSLTRDRGSGELFF.

The rearrangement joins TRBV9 to TRBJ2-7, with 8 nucleotides matching TRBD1. The germline gives CDR1 SGDLS, CDR2 YYNGEE. The CDR3 runs to 15 residues. V trimming: 7 bases; J trimming: 1 base; junction bases outside the gene matches: 10. The CDR3: CASFWTGYFSYEQYF. The DNA for the CDR3 is TGTGCCAGCTTTTGGACAGGGTATTTTTCCTACGAGCAGTACTTC.

This clone was observed a single time. The chain recombines TRBV9 with TRBJ2-1; TRBD2 aligns across 11 bases. There are 16 residues in the CDR3. The germline gives CDR1 SGDLS, CDR2 YYNGEE. V shed 4 bases and J 5 bases; nucleotides not matched to a gene: 8. The CDR3 protein is CASSPRLAGIDNEQFF. CDR3 nucleotide sequence: TGTGCCAGCAGCCCTCGACTAGCGGGGATAGACAATGAGCAGTTCTTC.

The rearrangement joins TRBV3-1 (or the pseudogene TRBV3-2) to TRBJ2-1; the match to TRBD2 covers 7 bases. The V gene's germline CDR1 is LGHDT and CDR2 YNNKEL (reference sequence). The CDR3 sequence is 14 residues long. The V and J ends lost 5 bases and 8 bases, in that order; junction bases with no gene match: 9. CDR3 sequence: CASSRGLEAHEQFF. In DNA, the CDR3 is TGTGCCAGCAGCAGAGGACTAGAAGCCCATGAGCAGTTCTTC.

This clone has just a few counts. The identical CDR3 is also encoded by other nucleotide sequences in the sample. This rearrangement joins TRBV7-2 to TRBJ2-1; 8 bases map to TRBD2. The CDR3 has 15 amino acids. The germline V gene has CDR1 SGHTA and CDR2 FQGNSA. V lost 1 base, J lost 4 bases, and 3 bases stayed unmatched. The CDR3 here is CASSLVRGGYNEQFF. CDR3 nucleotide sequence: TGTGCCAGCAGCTTAGTCCGGGGGGGTTACAATGAGCAGTTCTTC.

Concerning this clone: One junction end does not reproduce the germline sequence, and a read error may be involved. This chain connects TRBV6-2 or TRBV6-3 to TRBJ1-5, with D tentatively TRBD1 (5 bases). This CDR3 spans 17 amino acids. CDR1 MNHEY and CDR2 SVGEGT come from the germline V gene. CDR3 sequence reads: CASNYLQGIDSNQPQHF. The CDR3 bases are TGTGCCAGCAATTACCTGCAGGGCATTGATAGCAATCAGCCCCAGCATTTT.

The CDR3: CASSPIRTGGAISYGYTF. CDR3 sequence (DNA): TGTGCCAGCTCACCGATCAGGACAGGGGGCGCGATCTCCTATGGCTACACCTTC. This chain links TRBV18 with TRBJ1-2; 11 bases align to TRBD1. J was trimmed by 4 bases and V by 3 bases; bases with no gene match: 13. Germline lookup yields CDR1 KGHSH and CDR2 LQKENI. The CDR3 is 18 residues long. The whole variable domain, filled in from reference TRBV18 and TRBJ1-2, reads NAGVMQNPRHLVRRRGQEARLRCSPMKGHSHVYWYRQLPEEGLKFMVYLQKENIIDESGMPKERFSAEFPKEGPSILRIQQVVRGDSAAYFCASSPIRTGGAISYGYTFGSGTRLTVV.

V usage is TRBV19 and J usage is TRBJ2-2, with TRBD1 identical over 10 bases. This CDR3 comprises 19 residues. Per the germline V gene, CDR1 is LNHDA and CDR2 is SQIVND (reference sequence). V lost 5 bases and J lost 5; bases outside the gene matches: 17. CDR3 DNA: TGTGCCAGTAGTGCACGGGGGGACAGGGGAACGGTTGGTACCGGGGAGCTGTTTTTT. This gives the protein CASSARGDRGTVGTGELFF.

Only one count was recorded for this clone. The genes are TRBV5-6 and TRBJ1-5; 7 bases are a match to TRBD1. The CDR3 is 16 residues long. The germline V gene has CDR1 SGHDT and CDR2 YYEEEE. Trimming at V came to 4 bases and at J to 4 bases, leaving 11 bases not matched to a gene. The CDR3 nucleotides are TGTGCCAGCAGCAATGGACAGGACCTGATTAATCAGCCCCAGCATTTT. Translated: CASSNGQDLINQPQHF.

The chain has TRBV3-1 (or the pseudogene TRBV3-2) and TRBJ1-2, with a tentative D call TRBD1 (6 bases). Trimming removed 5 bases at V and 8 bases at J, with 12 bases between. There are 12 residues in the CDR3. CDR1 is LGHDT, CDR2 YNNKEL, per germline (reference sequence). Here the CDR3 reads CASSTRDTGYTF. The DNA for the CDR3 is TGTGCCAGCAGCACCCGGGACACGGGCTACACCTTC.

The rearrangement uses TRBV7-2 and TRBJ1-2; tentatively, D is TRBD1 (5 bases). V was shortened by 6 bases and J by 3 bases, with 11 bases between the two germline ends. Per the germline V gene, CDR1 is SGHTA and CDR2 is FQGNSA. This CDR3 is built from 13 residues. The CDR3 here is CASSGGGDYGYTF. CDR3 nucleotides: TGTGCCAGCAGTGGCGGGGGAGACTATGGCTACACCTTC. Together with reference TRBV7-2 and TRBJ1-2, the CDR3 gives the full variable domain: GAGVSQSPSNKVTEKGKDVELRCDPISGHTALYWYRQSLGQGLEFLIYFQGNSAPDKSGLPSDRFSAERTGGSVSTLTIQRTQQEDSAVYLCASSGGGDYGYTFGSGTRLTVV.

This rearrangement joins TRBV9 to TRBJ2-2; possible D gene TRBD1, 6 bases. Germline V gene data show CDR1 as SGDLS and CDR2 as YYNGEE. There are 15 residues in the CDR3. V was pared by 4 bases and J by 3 bases, with 13 bases between. CDR3 loop: CASSTRQEHTGELFF. The CDR3 region has the DNA TGTGCCAGCAGCACCCGACAGGAGCACACCGGGGAGCTGTTTTTT. Full variable domain (missing parts from reference TRBV9 and TRBJ2-2): DSGVTQTPKHLITATGQRVTLRCSPRSGDLSVYWYQQSLDQGLQFLIQYYNGEERAKGNILERFSAQQFPDLHSELNLSSLELGDSALYFCASSTRQEHTGELFFGEGSRLTVL.

This clone was detected once. The V and J genes are TRBV30 and TRBJ1-1; TRBD1 aligns across 7 bases. The CDR3 loop spans 13 amino acids. The germline V gene encodes CDR1 GTSNPN and CDR2 SVGIG (reference sequence). J lost 1 base, V lost 8 bases, and 7 bases had no gene match. The CDR3 spells CAGWDSQNTEAFF. CDR3 DNA sequence: TGTGCCGGGTGGGACAGCCAGAACACTGAAGCTTTCTTT.

V gene TRBV12-3 or TRBV12-4 combines with J gene TRBJ1-3; a possible D gene is TRBD1 (5 bases). The CDR3 sequence is 13 residues long. Trimming cost V 7 bases and J 7 bases, with 14 bases left between them. Here the CDR3 DNA reads TGTGCCAGCACCTTTCGGGGGGTGAACACCATATATTTT. Translation: CASTFRGVNTIYF.

V usage is TRBV18 and J usage is TRBJ1-1; no firm D call. Between the trimmed V and J ends, which lost 3 bases and 5 bases, there was a span of 7 bases. The CDR3 is made up of 12 amino acids. The V gene's germline CDR1 is KGHSH and CDR2 LQKENI. In DNA, the CDR3 is TGTGCCAGCTCACCGGTGACAACTGAAGCTTTCTTT. Encoded protein: CASSPVTTEAFF.

This clone has a handful of counts. The chain has TRBV7-2 and TRBJ2-7; the D gene is possibly TRBD2 (6 bases). The V end lost 5 bases, the J end lost 3 bases, and 17 bases lay between the germline ends. The V gene's germline CDR1 is SGHTA and CDR2 FQGNSA. The CDR3 contains 15 residues. The CDR3 DNA is TGTGCCAGCAGCCTGACCGGGACTGGAGACTACGAGCAGTACTTC. Protein product: CASSLTGTGDYEQYF. The full variable domain, in which reference TRBV7-2 and TRBJ2-7 provide the parts outside the CDR3, is GAGVSQSPSNKVTEKGKDVELRCDPISGHTALYWYRQSLGQGLEFLIYFQGNSAPDKSGLPSDRFSAERTGGSVSTLTIQRTQQEDSAVYLCASSLTGTGDYEQYFGPGTRLTVT.

V and J are TRBV4-3 and TRBJ2-1; 7 bases are a match to TRBD2. This CDR3 region has 16 residues. Germline V gives CDR1 LGHNA, CDR2 YSLEER. The J segment lost 5 bases and the V segment lost 1 base, leaving 8 bases of the junction unmatched. This CDR3 reads CASSQGGGLINNEQFF. In DNA form, the CDR3 reads TGCGCCAGCAGCCAAGGGGGGGGTCTCATTAACAATGAGCAGTTCTTC.

This clone was picked up many times. The genes are TRBV5-4 and TRBJ1-1; D is unresolved. Germline-derived CDR1 and CDR2 are SGHNT and YYREEE (reference sequence). The CDR3 has 13 residues. Trimming cost V 4 bases and J 1 base, with 8 bases left between them. Here the CDR3 reads CASSVEKNTEAFF. Here the CDR3 DNA reads TGTGCCAGCAGCGTCGAGAAGAACACTGAAGCTTTCTTT.

V usage is TRBV10-2 and J usage is TRBJ1-4, with D perhaps TRBD1 (5 bases). Between the trimmed V and J ends, which lost 6 bases and 3 bases, there was a span of 14 bases. CDR3 length: 15 residues. Germline V gene lookup returns CDR1 WSHSY and CDR2 SAAADI. For the CDR3, the DNA is TGCGCCAGCAGCGCTACGGGGGGGGCTAATGAAAAACTGTTTTTT. Translation gives CASSATGGANEKLFF.

This clone came up a few times. The DNA of the CDR3 is TGTGCCAGCAGCCAAGATTCGGGGGGTCAGCCCCAGCATTTT. This sequence encodes CASSQDSGGQPQHF. The chain uses TRBV3-1 (or the pseudogene TRBV3-2) and TRBJ1-5; TRBD1 is a possible D gene (5 bases). Between the trimmed V and J ends, which lost 0 bases and 6 bases, there was a span of 9 bases. CDR1 is LGHDT, CDR2 YNNKEL, per germline (reference sequence). The CDR3 spans 14 residues.

This chain uses TRBV6-5 with TRBJ1-1, with unresolved D. CDR3 length: 14 amino acids. The V gene's germline CDR1 is MNHEY and CDR2 SVGAGI. V lost 4 bases and J 2 bases, leaving 11 bases between the germline ends. The CDR3 loop reads CASSLGARNTEAFF. The CDR3 DNA sequence: TGTGCCAGCAGTTTGGGAGCTAGAAACACTGAAGCTTTCTTT.